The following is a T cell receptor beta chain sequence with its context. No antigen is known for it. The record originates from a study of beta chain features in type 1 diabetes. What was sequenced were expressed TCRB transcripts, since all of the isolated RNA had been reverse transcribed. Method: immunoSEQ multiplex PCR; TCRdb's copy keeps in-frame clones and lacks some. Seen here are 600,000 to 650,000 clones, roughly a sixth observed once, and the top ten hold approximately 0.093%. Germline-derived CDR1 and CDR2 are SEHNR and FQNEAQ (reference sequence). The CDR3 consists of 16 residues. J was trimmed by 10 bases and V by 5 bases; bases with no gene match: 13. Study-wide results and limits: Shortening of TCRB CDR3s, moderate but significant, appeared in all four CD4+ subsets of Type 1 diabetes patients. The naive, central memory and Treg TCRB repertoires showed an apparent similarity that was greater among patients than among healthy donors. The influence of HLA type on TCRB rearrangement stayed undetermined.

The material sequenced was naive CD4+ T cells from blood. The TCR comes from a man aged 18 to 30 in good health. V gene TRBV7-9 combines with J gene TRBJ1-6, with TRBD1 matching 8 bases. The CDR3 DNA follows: TGTGCCAGCAGCCCACCTCCGACAGGGGCTGGCTCACCCCTCCACTTT. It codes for CASSPPPTGAGSPLHF.